This section outlines one T cell receptor (beta chain) sequence together with its context. V lost 6 bases to trimming and J lost 1 base, with 12 bases between them. CDR3 size: 14 residues. Germline V gene lookup returns CDR1 SNHLY and CDR2 FYNNEI. The data were produced by immunoSEQ multiplex PCR, yet TCRdb's version contains in-frame clones alone and is incomplete. The table records tens of thousands of clones, approximately 73% of them present only once. This record belongs to a study of T cells after posttransplantation cyclophosphamide. The sample consisted of memory CD4+ T cells sorted from PBMCs. This TCR was sampled from a woman in her sixties or seventies in good health, CMV-negative, and a related stem cell transplant donor. J is TRBJ1-1 and V is TRBV2, with no clear D. The CDR3 protein is CASSSVGQNTEAFF. CDR3 sequence (DNA): TGTGCCAGCAGCTCTGTTGGGCAGAACACTGAAGCTTTCTTT.